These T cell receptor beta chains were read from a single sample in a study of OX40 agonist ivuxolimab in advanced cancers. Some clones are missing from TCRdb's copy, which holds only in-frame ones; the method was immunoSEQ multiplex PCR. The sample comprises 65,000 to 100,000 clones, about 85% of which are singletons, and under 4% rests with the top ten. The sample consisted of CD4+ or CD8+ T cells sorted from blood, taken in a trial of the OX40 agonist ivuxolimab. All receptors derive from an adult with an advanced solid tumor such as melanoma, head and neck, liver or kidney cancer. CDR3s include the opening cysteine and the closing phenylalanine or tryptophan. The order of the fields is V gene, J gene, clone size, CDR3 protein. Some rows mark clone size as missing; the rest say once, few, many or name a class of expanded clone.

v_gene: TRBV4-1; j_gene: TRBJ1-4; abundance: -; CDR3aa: CASSQDPGQGVSGKLFF
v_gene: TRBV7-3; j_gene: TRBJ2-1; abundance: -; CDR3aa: CASSLGIAGYNEQFF
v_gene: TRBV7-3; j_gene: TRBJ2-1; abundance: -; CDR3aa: CASSVSGTTHNEQFF
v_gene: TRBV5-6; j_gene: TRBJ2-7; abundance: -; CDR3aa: CASEGKDMSYEQYF
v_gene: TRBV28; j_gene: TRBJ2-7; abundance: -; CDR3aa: CASKGSDTTFFEQYF
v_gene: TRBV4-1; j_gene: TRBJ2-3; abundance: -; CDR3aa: CASSQDRTSGTDTQYF
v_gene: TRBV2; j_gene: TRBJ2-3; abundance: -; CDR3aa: CASSDPLTGGRDTQYF
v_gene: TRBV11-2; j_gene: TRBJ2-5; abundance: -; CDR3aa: CASSHRTGGVETQYF
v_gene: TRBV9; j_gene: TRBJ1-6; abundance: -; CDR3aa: CASSPGNSPLHF
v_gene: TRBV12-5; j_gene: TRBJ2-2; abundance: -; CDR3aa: CASGLVLSETLATHTGELFF
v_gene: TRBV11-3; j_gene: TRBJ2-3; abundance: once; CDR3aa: CASSPNRGTPVDTQYF
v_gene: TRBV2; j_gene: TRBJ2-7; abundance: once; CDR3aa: CASSFSGDEQYF
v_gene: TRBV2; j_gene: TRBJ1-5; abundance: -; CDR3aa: CASRQPGQGGQPQHF
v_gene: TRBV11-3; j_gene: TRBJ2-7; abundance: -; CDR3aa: CASSLSGYEQYF
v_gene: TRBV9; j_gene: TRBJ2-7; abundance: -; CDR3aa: CASSPGTSDSSYEQYF
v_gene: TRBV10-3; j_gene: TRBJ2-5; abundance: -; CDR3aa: CAILGSLGGKETQYF
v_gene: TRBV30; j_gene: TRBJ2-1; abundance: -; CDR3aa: CAWSPPGTGITYNEQFF
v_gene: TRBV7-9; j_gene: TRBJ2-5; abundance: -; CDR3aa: CASSPPNREEPQETQYF
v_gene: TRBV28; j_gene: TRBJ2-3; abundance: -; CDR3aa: CASRGFGPRTDTQYF
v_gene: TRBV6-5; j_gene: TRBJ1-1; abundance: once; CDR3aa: CASSYSRGSSPLPFF
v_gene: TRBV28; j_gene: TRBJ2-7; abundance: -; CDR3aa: CASREPGQGGYEQYF
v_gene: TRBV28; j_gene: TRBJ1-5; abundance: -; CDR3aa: CASSLEVQPQHF
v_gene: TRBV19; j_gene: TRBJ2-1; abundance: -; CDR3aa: CASSDLAFNQDEQFF
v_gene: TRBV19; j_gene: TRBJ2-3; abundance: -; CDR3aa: CASRGVNTDTQYF
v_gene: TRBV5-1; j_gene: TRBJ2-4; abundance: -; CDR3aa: CASSPGTVAKNIQYF
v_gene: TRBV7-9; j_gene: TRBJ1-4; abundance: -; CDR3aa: CASSFTGGDSEKLFF